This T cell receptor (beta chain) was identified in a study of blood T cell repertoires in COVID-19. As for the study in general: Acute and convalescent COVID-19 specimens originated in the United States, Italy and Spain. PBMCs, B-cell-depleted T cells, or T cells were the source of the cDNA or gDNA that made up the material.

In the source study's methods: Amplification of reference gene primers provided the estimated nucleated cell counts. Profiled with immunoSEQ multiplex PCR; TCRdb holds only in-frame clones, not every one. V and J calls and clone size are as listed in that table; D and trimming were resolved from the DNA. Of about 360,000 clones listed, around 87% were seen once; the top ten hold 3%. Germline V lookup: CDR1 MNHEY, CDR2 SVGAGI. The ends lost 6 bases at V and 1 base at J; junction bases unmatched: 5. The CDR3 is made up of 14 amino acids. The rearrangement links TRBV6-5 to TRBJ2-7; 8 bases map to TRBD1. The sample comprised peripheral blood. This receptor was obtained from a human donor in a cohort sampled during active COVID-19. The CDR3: CASRAGTGSYEQYF. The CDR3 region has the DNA TGTGCCAGCAGAGCCGGGACAGGTTCCTACGAGCAGTACTTC.